The clone carrying this T cell receptor beta chain was observed many times. CDR3 length equals 10 residues. CDR1 is MNHNS and CDR2 is SASEGT in the germline V gene. The germline V and J ends were trimmed by 6 bases and 6 bases, with 5 bases remaining between them. These data belong to a study of Graves' ophthalmopathy and Graves' hyperthyroidism. The authors amplified TCR beta CDR3 regions, and they did so from RNA transcripts for repertoire sequencing. An opening RT-PCR round employed HTBI primers and preceded a second-round multiplex PCR. TCRdb analysed the multiplex PCR reads with MiXCR anew, one entry per CDR3 protein. The table has roughly 410,000 distinct CDR3 sequences, approximately 15% seen once.

V gene TRBV6-1 combines with J gene TRBJ1-2; D call uncertain. Sequenced: peripheral blood. This TCR was sampled from a woman aged 18-29 years with stable Graves' hyperthyroidism. DNA for the CDR3: TGTGCCAGCAGGACAAATGGCTACACCTTC. Protein sequence: CASRTNGYTF.